The following is a TCR beta chain sequence with its context. This sample was taken from a study of blood T cells in healthy people across ages. Each sample yielded at least 5.5 micrograms of PBMC total RNA. Together with a sample-barcoded 5' primer, a J-beta primer mix was included in a second PCR lasting about 7 to 11 cycles. TCRdb used MiXCR to reprocess the 5' RACE reads, holding one entry per CDR3 protein. The sample lists about 720,000 distinct CDR3 sequences; 22% were seen once. V dropped 4 bases and J dropped 2; count of bases not matched to a gene: 10. The CDR3 contains 17 residues. Per the germline V gene, CDR1 is SGHAT and CDR2 is FQNNGV.

J is TRBJ2-1 and V is TRBV11-2, with TRBD2 matching over 8 bases. The sequenced material came from blood. The receptor's source is a man between 65 and 85 years old in good health. The CDR3 coding sequence is TGTGCCAGCAGCTCCCCCGGGGGGGCAGGACCCTACAATGAGCAGTTCTTC. Residues: CASSSPGGAGPYNEQFF.